This T cell receptor (beta chain) was sequenced during a study of CXCR3-negative and CXCR3-positive naive CD8 T cells. General study points: With CXCR3 expression partially decreased after cryopreservation, most assays relied on fresh PBMCs. CXCR3-expressing naive cells carried TRB CDR3s more hydrophobic than those of CXCR3-negative naive cells.

UMI-labeled 5' RACE TRB cDNA libraries were prepared from the cells. For each CDR3 protein, TCRdb gives one entry from its re-call of the 5' RACE reads, without DNA. The table for this sample gives around 140,000 distinct CDR3 sequences. Researchers reported sorting every CD8+ T cell subset in triplicate, about 290,000 cells per sort. Concerning this clonotype: What it binds is unknown.

The TCR originated in a human donor in good health. Some clones in this sample may be carry-over from other donors' samples. Sequenced input: naive CXCR3- CD8+ T cells from blood. Subset denoted: CD45RO-CCR7+CD27+CD95- naive CD8+ T cells lacking CXCR3 (TNR3-).

Here the CDR3 reads CASGQSGTSGGDHYNEQFF. The J gene is TRBJ2-1, the V gene TRBV9; the TCRdb D gene call, TRBD2, has no DNA to confirm it. In germline, CDR1 is SGDLS, CDR2 YYNGEE. The CDR3 is 19 amino acids. Drawing the rest from reference TRBV9 and TRBJ2-1, the complete variable domain is DSGVTQTPKHLITATGQRVTLRCSPRSGDLSVYWYQQSLDQGLQFLIQYYNGEERAKGNILERFSAQQFPDLHSELNLSSLELGDSALYFCASGQSGTSGGDHYNEQFFGPGTRLTVL.